Below, 7 T cell receptor beta chains from the same sample are listed, as sequenced in a study of blood T cell repertoires in COVID-19. Generated by immunoSEQ multiplex PCR, the TCRdb table keeps only in-frame clones and is missing some. Among about 260,000 clones listed, around 86% were seen once. The sequenced material came from peripheral blood. The receptors come from a woman in her forties who had recovered from COVID-19.

The J gene is TRBJ1-4, the V gene TRBV5-1; maybe TRBD1 (6 bases). Trimming pared 6 bases from V and 7 bases from J, leaving 19 bases between. CDR1 and CDR2 (germline): SGHRS, YFSETQ. The CDR3 totals 15 residues. CDR3 sequence reads: CASTSGGGMGEKLFF. CDR3 DNA: TGCGCCAGCACCTCCGGGGGGGGCATGGGTGAAAAACTGTTTTTT. The full variable domain, completed using reference TRBV5-1 and TRBJ1-4, is KAGVTQTPRYLIKTRGQQVTLSCSPISGHRSVSWYQQTPGQGLQFLFEYFSETQRNKGNFPGRFSGRQFSNSRSEMNVSTLELGDSALYLCASTSGGGMGEKLFFGSGTQLSVL.

V and J are TRBV6-5 and TRBJ2-7, with a possible D match to TRBD1 (5 bases). V was trimmed by 7 bases and J by 2 bases, leaving 12 bases between them. CDR1 is MNHEY, CDR2 SVGAGI, per germline. The CDR3 has 13 residues. CDR3 residues: CASTLPGTYEQYF. The CDR3 coding sequence is TGTGCCAGCACCCTCCCAGGGACCTACGAGCAGTACTTC.

The chain joins TRBV3-1 (or the pseudogene TRBV3-2) to TRBJ1-2; 7 positions agree with TRBD1. This CDR3 comprises 14 residues. CDR1 is LGHDT, CDR2 YNNKEL, per germline (reference sequence). After removal of 1 base from V and 7 bases from J, the junction contained 6 bases not matched to a gene. CDR3 in amino acids: CASSQARGRGGYTF. The DNA for the CDR3 is TGTGCCAGCAGCCAAGCAAGGGGGCGGGGTGGCTACACCTTC.

CDR3 sequence: CASSPRTGGGQKLFF. CDR3 nucleotides: TGTGCCAGCAGTCCCCGGACAGGGGGCGGACAAAAACTGTTTTTT. The V call is TRBV2, the J call TRBJ1-4; the match to TRBD1 covers 11 bases. Trimming removed 5 bases from V and 9 bases from J; junction bases left unmatched: 8. CDR1 is SNHLY, CDR2 FYNNEI, per germline. The CDR3 totals 15 residues.

The chain links TRBV7-3 to TRBJ1-2; TRBD1 might be the D (5 bases). The CDR3 runs 14 residues. The ends were cut back, 0 bases at V and 8 bases at J, with 13 bases in the middle. Germline V gene sequence: CDR1 SGHTA, CDR2 FQGTGA. The chain's CDR3 is CASSLTLQGEGYTF. As DNA, the CDR3 is TGTGCCAGCAGCTTAACCTTGCAGGGTGAAGGCTACACCTTC.

The chain combines TRBV7-9 with TRBJ2-7, with D possibly matching TRBD1 (6 bases). The CDR3 covers 15 residues. CDR1 SEHNR and CDR2 FQNEAQ come from the germline V gene (reference sequence). Trimming left V 5 bases short and J 0 bases short, with 14 bases between. The CDR3 reads CASSHVDSYSYEQYF. CDR3 sequence (DNA): TGTGCCAGCAGCCACGTGGACAGTTACTCCTACGAGCAGTACTTC.

The chain joins TRBV9 to TRBJ2-1, with 13 bases identical to TRBD2. J was trimmed by 2 bases and V by 4 bases; bases with no gene match: 6. The CDR3 runs to 17 residues. Germline CDR1 and CDR2: SGDLS and YYNGEE. The CDR3 loop is CASSSRLAGGPYNEQFF. The CDR3, as DNA: TGTGCCAGCAGCTCAAGACTAGCGGGGGGCCCCTACAATGAGCAGTTCTTC.